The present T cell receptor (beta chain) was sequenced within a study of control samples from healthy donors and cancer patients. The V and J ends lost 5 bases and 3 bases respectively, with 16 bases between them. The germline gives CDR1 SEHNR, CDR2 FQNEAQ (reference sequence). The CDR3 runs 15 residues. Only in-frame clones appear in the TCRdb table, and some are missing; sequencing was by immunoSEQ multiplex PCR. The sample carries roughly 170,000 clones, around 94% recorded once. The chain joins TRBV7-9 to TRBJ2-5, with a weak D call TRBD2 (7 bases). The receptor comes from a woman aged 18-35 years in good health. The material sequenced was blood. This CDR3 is CASSLRGAGKETQYF. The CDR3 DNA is TGTGCCAGCAGCCTCCGGGGGGCGGGGAAAGAGACCCAGTACTTC.